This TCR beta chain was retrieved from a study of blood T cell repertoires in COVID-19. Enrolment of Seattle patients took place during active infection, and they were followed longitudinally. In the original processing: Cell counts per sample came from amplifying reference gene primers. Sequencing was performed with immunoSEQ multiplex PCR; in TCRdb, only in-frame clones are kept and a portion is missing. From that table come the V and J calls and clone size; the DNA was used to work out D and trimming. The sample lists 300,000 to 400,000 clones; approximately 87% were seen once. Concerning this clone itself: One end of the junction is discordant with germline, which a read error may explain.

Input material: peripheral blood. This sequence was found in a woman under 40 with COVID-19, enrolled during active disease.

CDR3 bases: TGTGCCAGGAGATCGTCACAGGGCAGTAACTATGGCTACACCTTC. As protein: CARRSSQGSNYGYTF. V and J are TRBV30 and TRBJ1-2; D is perhaps TRBD1 (6 bases). CDR3 length equals 15 residues. The germline gives CDR1 GTSNPN, CDR2 SVGIG (reference sequence). Full variable domain (remainder filled in from reference TRBV30 and TRBJ1-2): SQTIHQWPATLVQPVGSPLSLECTVEGTSNPNLYWYRQAAGRGLQLLFYSVGIGQISSEVPQNLSASRPQDRQFILSSKKLLLSDSGFYLCARRSSQGSNYGYTFGSGTRLTVV.